A single sample is the source of the 26 T cell receptor beta chains below, sequenced in a study of blood T cells in healthy people across ages. Sample-barcoded 5' priming and a J-beta primer mix drove a second PCR of roughly 6 to 12 cycles. TCRdb fed the 5' RACE reads into MiXCR, producing one record per CDR3 protein. The table includes roughly 1.5 million distinct CDR3 sequences, about 42% detected once. Sequencing used blood. These receptors were taken from a woman between 18 and 29 years old in good health.

The chain links TRBV20-1 to TRBJ2-7, with D possibly called TRBD1 or TRBD2 (5 bases each). TRBJ2-5 explains the end of the DNA better; the J call may be wrong. CDR1 is DFQATT and CDR2 is SNEGSKA in the germline V gene (reference sequence). This CDR3 contains 14 residues. In DNA form, the CDR3 reads TGCAGTGCTAGAGATGGGACGGCCGGGGAGACCCAGTACTTC. Its protein is CSARDGTAGETQYF.

This clonotype has a count of ten or more. The chain recombines TRBV7-2 with TRBJ2-7, with 11 bases identical to TRBD2. The ends lost 0 bases at V and 2 bases at J; junction bases unmatched: 0. Germline CDR1 SGHTA, CDR2 FQGNSA. The CDR3 loop spans 15 amino acids. The CDR3 sequence is CASSLASGRAYEQYF. DNA for the CDR3: TGTGCCAGCAGCTTAGCTAGCGGGAGGGCCTACGAGCAGTACTTC. The variable domain in full, with the rest retrieved from reference TRBV7-2 and TRBJ2-7, is GAGVSQSPSNKVTEKGKDVELRCDPISGHTALYWYRQSLGQGLEFLIYFQGNSAPDKSGLPSDRFSAERTGGSVSTLTIQRTQQEDSAVYLCASSLASGRAYEQYFGPGTRLTVT.

This clonotype was observed a handful of times. The chain uses TRBV20-1 and TRBJ2-5; D is perhaps TRBD1 or TRBD2 (5 bases each). Germline CDR1 is DFQATT and CDR2 is SNEGSKA (reference sequence). CDR3 length: 17 residues. V lost 0 bases to trimming and J lost 1 base, with 18 bases between them. For the CDR3, the DNA is TGCAGTGCTAGAGATGGTCCCATTTCAGGGAGCCAAGAGACCCAGTACTTC. Translated, it gives CSARDGPISGSQETQYF.

In this sample, this clonotype turned up many times. The gene calls are TRBV7-6 and TRBJ2-7, with D hard to call. The V end was cut by 4 bases, the J end by 6 bases, with 7 bases between. This CDR3 has 11 residues. CDR1 and CDR2 from the germline V gene are SGHVS and FNYEAQ. CDR3 DNA: TGTGCCAGCAGCTCCAGTCTCGAGCAGTACTTC. The encoded protein is CASSSSLEQYF.

The chain combines TRBV2 with TRBJ2-7; the D is unclear. The DNA matches TRBJ2-4 better at its end, which makes the J call doubtful. The CDR3 totals 13 residues. Germline V gene data show CDR1 as SNHLY and CDR2 as FYNNEI. This chain's CDR3 is CASSEGGFNIQYF. The CDR3 nucleotides read TGTGCCAGCAGTGAGGGTGGATTCAACATTCAGTACTTC.

The chain uses TRBV7-2 and TRBJ2-6; 10 bases fit TRBD1. After removal of 7 bases from V and 2 bases from J, the junction contained 5 bases not matched to a gene. The CDR3 sequence is 16 residues long. Germline V gene lookup returns CDR1 SGHTA and CDR2 FQGNSA. CDR3 region: CASNRQGATGANVLTF. DNA of the CDR3: TGTGCCAGCAACAGACAGGGGGCTACTGGGGCCAACGTCCTGACTTTC.

This clonotype showed up just a few times. J is TRBJ2-2 and V is TRBV12-3 or TRBV12-4; the D gene is possibly TRBD1 (6 bases). The CDR3 runs to 14 residues. Trimming left V 7 bases short and J 1 base short, with 10 bases between. CDR3 protein: CASTRTVNTGELFF. CDR3 coding DNA: TGTGCCAGCACCCGGACAGTGAACACCGGGGAGCTGTTTTTT.

This clonotype was found a few times. The V call is TRBV12-3 or TRBV12-4, the J call TRBJ1-6; D is uncertain. The CDR3 is 13 amino acids. Trimming shortened V by 3 bases and J by 7 bases, and 7 bases separated the two germline ends. CDR3 DNA: TGTGCCAGCAGTTTCCGTGAGAATTCACCCCTCCACTTT. Translated: CASSFRENSPLHF.

This clonotype was seen once. The chain has TRBV10-3 and TRBJ2-1; unclear D gene. The CDR3 is 12 amino acids. V was pared by 6 bases and J by 9 bases, with 12 bases between. Germline lookup yields CDR1 ENHRY and CDR2 SYGVKD. CDR3 amino acids: CAISPDLPEQFF. Here the CDR3 DNA reads TGTGCCATCAGCCCCGACCTACCTGAGCAGTTCTTC.

The genes are TRBV10-2 and TRBJ2-5; 9 nucleotides match TRBD2. From germline, CDR1 is WSHSY and CDR2 SAAADI. Trimming cost V 8 bases and J 5 bases; bases outside gene matches: 6. This CDR3 contains 13 residues. CDR3 nucleotide sequence: TGCGCCAGCGAGGCACTAGCGGGTGAGACCCAGTACTTC. It specifies CASEALAGETQYF.

This clonotype was counted many times. The chain joins TRBV6-4 to TRBJ2-3; 7 bases line up with TRBD2. The V segment lost 6 bases and the J segment 8 bases; nucleotides outside the gene matches: 11. Germline CDR1 and CDR2: MRHNA and SNTAGT. This CDR3 spans 14 amino acids. The CDR3 DNA sequence: TGTGCCAGCAGCGCTGTTGCGGGAGACGGTACGCAGTATTTT. Translation: CASSAVAGDGTQYF.

There are a few counts of this clonotype. DNA for the CDR3: TGTGCCAGCAGGCACAGGGAAGGTCGAGAGACCCAGTACTTC. Its protein product is CASRHREGRETQYF. The chain joins TRBV7-9 to TRBJ2-5; the D gene is possibly TRBD1 (6 bases). V lost 6 bases to trimming and J lost 4 bases, with 15 bases between them. Germline CDR1 reads SEHNR; CDR2 reads FQNEAQ (reference sequence). The CDR3 consists of 14 residues.

This clonotype showed up just a few times. The chain uses TRBV4-3 and TRBJ1-3; TRBD1 matches 10 bases. V was pared by 1 base and J by 0 bases, with 12 bases of the junction left unmatched. The CDR3 is made up of 20 amino acids. From germline, CDR1 is LGHNA and CDR2 YSLEER. The CDR3 DNA sequence: TGCGCCAGCAGCCAAGCTTACCGGGACAGGGGTTATGACTCTGGAAACACCATATATTTT. It yields the protein CASSQAYRDRGYDSGNTIYF.

This clonotype has a count of ten or more. The chain couples TRBV29-1 to TRBJ2-1, with D perhaps being TRBD1 or TRBD2 (6 bases each). Germline V CDR1 and CDR2: SQVTM, ANQGSEA. The CDR3 length is 13 residues. V lost 4 bases and J lost 8, with 15 bases in between. DNA for the CDR3: TGCAGCGTTGGCTTGGGGGGCCGGGATGAGCAGTTCTTC. Translated: CSVGLGGRDEQFF.

This chain links TRBV29-1 with TRBJ2-1; D is unclear. V lost 6 bases to trimming and J lost 4 bases, with 7 bases between them. The CDR3 loop spans 11 amino acids. CDR1 SQVTM and CDR2 ANQGSEA come from the germline V gene. CDR3 in amino acids: CSVPFYNEQFF. The CDR3 nucleotides read TGCAGCGTCCCCTTTTACAATGAGCAGTTCTTC.

The chain couples TRBV27 to TRBJ2-1, with TRBD2 matching over 9 bases. CDR3 length equals 14 residues. Germline V CDR1 and CDR2: MNHEY, SMNVEV (reference sequence). The V and J ends lost 6 bases and 7 bases, in that order; junction bases with no gene match: 7. In DNA, the CDR3 is TGTGCCAGCAGCAGACTAGCGGAAATTAATGAGCAGTTCTTC. Its translation: CASSRLAEINEQFF.

The rearrangement uses TRBV6-2 or TRBV6-3 and TRBJ1-1; the D gene is possibly TRBD1 (6 bases). CDR3 size: 16 residues. Germline V gene sequence: CDR1 MNHEY, CDR2 SVGEGT. V lost 5 bases, J lost 1 base, and 17 bases lay in between. In DNA form, the CDR3 reads TGTGCCAGCAGTCCCTTGGGGGGCCGGGGGAACACTGAAGCTTTCTTT. It yields the protein CASSPLGGRGNTEAFF.

The chain links TRBV27 to TRBJ1-1; D gene uncertain. There are 13 residues in the CDR3. Germline CDR1 and CDR2: MNHEY and SMNVEV (reference sequence). V dropped 8 bases and J dropped 1 base, with 11 bases sitting between them. The CDR3 here is CASGSWENTEAFF. CDR3 bases: TGTGCCAGCGGGTCGTGGGAGAACACTGAAGCTTTCTTT.

This clonotype was seen a few times. The rearrangement links TRBV25-1 to TRBJ2-1; tentatively, D is TRBD1 (7 bases). The germline V and J ends were trimmed by 3 bases and 3 bases, with 15 bases remaining between them. CDR1 and CDR2 from the germline V gene are MGHDK and SYGVNS. The CDR3 extends over 16 amino acids. As DNA, the CDR3 is TGTGCCAGCAGTGACCCCGGGCAGGGGGGCTACAATGAGCAGTTCTTC. Protein sequence: CASSDPGQGGYNEQFF.

The chain is built from TRBV7-2 and TRBJ2-7, with TRBD1 matching over 9 bases. J was trimmed by 6 bases and V by 3 bases; bases with no gene match: 9. The CDR3 spans 15 residues. Germline values: CDR1 SGHTA, CDR2 FQGNSA. This CDR3 is CASSFVGQGVGEQYF. Here the CDR3 DNA reads TGTGCCAGCAGCTTTGTGGGACAGGGTGTGGGCGAGCAGTACTTC.

This chain links TRBV4-3 with TRBJ1-1, with D possibly being TRBD1 (6 bases). CDR3 length equals 17 residues. With 1 base removed from V and 0 bases from J, the gap between germline ends came to 15 bases. Germline-derived CDR1 and CDR2 are LGHNA and YSLEER. This CDR3 reads CASSQGPGAGVNTEAFF. The CDR3 DNA is TGCGCCAGCAGCCAAGGACCAGGGGCTGGCGTGAACACTGAAGCTTTCTTT.

The chain carries TRBV7-6 and TRBJ1-4; tentatively, D is TRBD1 (5 bases). CDR3 length equals 16 residues. Per germline, CDR1 SGHVS and CDR2 FNYEAQ. The V end lost 5 bases, the J end lost 5 bases, and 18 bases lay between the germline ends. The CDR3 loop is CASSPGGGGLNEKLFF. In DNA form, the CDR3 reads TGTGCCAGCAGCCCAGGTGGGGGGGGATTAAATGAAAAACTGTTTTTT.

The chain joins TRBV20-1 to TRBJ2-7; D unclear. The germline CDR1 and CDR2 sequences are DFQATT and SNEGSKA (reference sequence). The CDR3 length is 11 residues. The germline V and J ends were trimmed by 3 bases and 3 bases, with 6 bases remaining between them. CDR3: CSARPNYEQYF. The CDR3 DNA sequence: TGCAGTGCTAGGCCAAACTACGAGCAGTACTTC.

A few counts support this clonotype. The V and J genes are TRBV5-5 and TRBJ2-1, with 11 bases matching TRBD1. This CDR3 comprises 17 residues. Germline V gene lookup returns CDR1 SGHKS and CDR2 YYEKEE (reference sequence). J lost 9 bases, V lost 1 base, and 12 bases had no gene match. CDR3 region: CASSLPFRDRGMTEQFF. In nucleotides, the CDR3 is TGTGCCAGCAGCTTGCCCTTCCGGGACAGGGGGATGACTGAGCAGTTCTTC.

This chain joins TRBV25-1 and TRBJ1-2; D might be TRBD1 (6 bases). Deletions cut 3 bases from V and 5 bases from J, with 10 bases between. This CDR3 region has 13 residues. CDR1 and CDR2 (germline): MGHDK, SYGVNS. CDR3 protein: CASSDQGSYGYTF. The CDR3 DNA is TGTGCCAGCAGTGACCAGGGGTCATATGGCTACACCTTC.

The J gene is TRBJ2-6, the V gene TRBV5-1; D may be TRBD1 (5 bases). Germline assignment: CDR1 SGHRS and CDR2 YFSETQ. Trimming took off 2 bases at V and 2 bases at J, with 11 bases between the two ends. CDR3 length equals 16 residues. In DNA form, the CDR3 reads TGCGCCAGCAGCTTTGGGGCGTCTCCTGGGGCCAACGTCCTGACTTTC. Encoded protein: CASSFGASPGANVLTF.